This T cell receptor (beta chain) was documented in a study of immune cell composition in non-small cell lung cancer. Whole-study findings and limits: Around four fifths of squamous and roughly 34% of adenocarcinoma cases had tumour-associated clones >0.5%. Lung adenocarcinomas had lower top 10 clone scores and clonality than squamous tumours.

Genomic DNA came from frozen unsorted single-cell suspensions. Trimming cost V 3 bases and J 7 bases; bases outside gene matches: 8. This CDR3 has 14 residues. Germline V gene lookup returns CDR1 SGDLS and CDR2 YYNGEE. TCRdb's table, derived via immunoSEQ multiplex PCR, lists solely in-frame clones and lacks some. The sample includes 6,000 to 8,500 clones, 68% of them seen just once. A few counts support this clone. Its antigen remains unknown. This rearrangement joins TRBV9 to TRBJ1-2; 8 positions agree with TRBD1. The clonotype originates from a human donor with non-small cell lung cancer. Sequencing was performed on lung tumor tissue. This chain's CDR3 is CASSDRQGLGGYTF. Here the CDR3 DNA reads TGTGCCAGCAGCGACCGACAGGGGTTGGGTGGCTACACCTTC.